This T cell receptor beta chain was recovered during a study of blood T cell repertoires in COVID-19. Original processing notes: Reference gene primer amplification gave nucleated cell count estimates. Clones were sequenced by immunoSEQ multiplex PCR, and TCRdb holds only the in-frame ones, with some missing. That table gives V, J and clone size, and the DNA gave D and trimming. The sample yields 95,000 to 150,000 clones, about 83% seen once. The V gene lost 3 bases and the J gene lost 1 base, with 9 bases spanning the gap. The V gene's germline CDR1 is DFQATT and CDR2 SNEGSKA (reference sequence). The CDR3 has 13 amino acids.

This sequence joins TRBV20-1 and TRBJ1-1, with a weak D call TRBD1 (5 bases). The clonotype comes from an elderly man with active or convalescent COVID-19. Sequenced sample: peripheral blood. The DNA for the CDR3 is TGCAGTGCTAGTCCGGACACGAACACTGAAGCTTTCTTT. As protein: CSASPDTNTEAFF.